The 17 T cell receptor beta chains given below trace back to one sample, sequenced in a study of blood T cell repertoires in COVID-19. Assay: immunoSEQ multiplex PCR; the TCRdb copy retains only in-frame clones and omits some. Among just over 90,000 clones listed, 80% were seen once. Source material: peripheral blood. These receptors were obtained from a human donor in a cohort sampled during active COVID-19.

The count of this clone is one. CDR3 bases: TGTGCCAGCAGCTTGCAGGGAACGCACGGGGAGCTGTTTTTT. Protein: CASSLQGTHGELFF. The J gene is TRBJ2-2, the V gene TRBV5-4; D is possibly TRBD1 (5 bases). Germline-derived CDR1 and CDR2 are SGHNT and YYREEE (reference sequence). The CDR3 is 14 amino acids. The ends were cut back, 1 base at V and 7 bases at J, with 11 bases in the middle.

The chain uses TRBV19 and TRBJ2-6, with 7 positions matching TRBD2. Germline values: CDR1 LNHDA, CDR2 SQIVND (reference sequence). This CDR3 has 15 amino acids. The J segment lost 4 bases and the V segment lost 6 bases, leaving 6 bases of the junction unmatched. CDR3 DNA sequence: TGTGCCAGTAGGACGGGGGGACCCGGGGCCAACGTCCTGACTTTC. Translation: CASRTGGPGANVLTF.

V and J are TRBV5-1 and TRBJ2-1, with D perhaps matching TRBD1 (5 bases). Germline V lookup: CDR1 SGHRS, CDR2 YFSETQ. This CDR3 is 15 amino acids long. The germline V and J ends were trimmed by 2 bases and 10 bases, with 19 bases remaining between them. The CDR3 nucleotides read TGCGCCAGCAGCTTAGGTAGGGGCTTACAATTGGAGCAGTTCTTC. Its translation: CASSLGRGLQLEQFF.

The chain uses TRBV2 and TRBJ2-7; possibly TRBD2 for D (6 bases). The CDR3 totals 14 residues. Germline CDR1 SNHLY, CDR2 FYNNEI. Trimming left V 6 bases short and J 3 bases short, with 15 bases between. The CDR3, as DNA: TGTGCCAGCAGGGAGGAGGGAAGGCGCTACGAGCAGTACTTC. Its translation is CASREEGRRYEQYF.

The chain has TRBV18 and TRBJ2-4; D is perhaps TRBD2 (7 bases). This CDR3 has 15 residues. Per the germline V gene, CDR1 is KGHSH and CDR2 is LQKENI. The V end lost 0 bases, the J end lost 8 bases, and 14 bases lay between the germline ends. The CDR3 sequence is CASSPPAGAMDIQYF. The CDR3 DNA follows: TGTGCCAGCTCACCACCGGCGGGGGCTATGGACATTCAGTACTTC.

This chain uses TRBV5-1 with TRBJ1-2, with D maybe TRBD1 (5 bases). The CDR3 covers 14 residues. Trimming removed 0 bases at V and 5 bases at J, with 11 bases between. Germline values: CDR1 SGHRS, CDR2 YFSETQ. The CDR3 reads CASSLVQGSYGYTF. CDR3 coding DNA: TGCGCCAGCAGCTTGGTTCAGGGATCGTATGGCTACACCTTC.

Here the CDR3 DNA reads TGCGCCAGCAGCTTGGGGGTAGCGGGAGGGCCGGGTAATGAGCAGTTCTTC. Translating it yields CASSLGVAGGPGNEQFF. The chain has TRBV5-1 and TRBJ2-1; 11 nucleotides agree with TRBD2. This CDR3 region has 17 residues. The germline CDR1 and CDR2 sequences are SGHRS and YFSETQ. The V gene end was trimmed by 0 bases and the J gene end by 7 bases; junction bases not matched to a gene: 9.

This rearrangement joins TRBV7-7 to TRBJ2-5, with 12 bases identical to TRBD2. Germline V gene data show CDR1 as SSHAT and CDR2 as FNYEAQ (reference sequence). The V and J ends lost 5 bases and 4 bases, in that order; junction bases with no gene match: 5. The CDR3 runs to 15 residues. In DNA form, the CDR3 reads TGTGCCAGCAGCCAAGAGGGACTAGCGGGAGAGACCCAGTACTTC. It codes for CASSQEGLAGETQYF. The whole variable domain, filled in from reference TRBV7-7 and TRBJ2-5, reads GAGVSQSPRYKVTKRGQDVTLRCDPISSHATLYWYQQALGQGPEFLTYFNYEAQPDKSGLPSDRFSAERPEGSISTLTIQRTEQRDSAMYRCASSQEGLAGETQYFGPGTRLLVL.

This chain uses TRBV18 with TRBJ1-4; the D gene is possibly TRBD1 (6 bases). The V gene's germline CDR1 is KGHSH and CDR2 LQKENI. The germline V and J ends were trimmed by 3 bases and 8 bases, with 10 bases remaining between them. CDR3 length: 13 amino acids. CDR3 amino acids: CASSPMDSEKLFF. CDR3 DNA: TGTGCCAGCTCACCGATGGACAGCGAAAAACTGTTTTTT.

The chain recombines TRBV11-1 with TRBJ2-1; 12 bases map to TRBD2. Germline CDR1 reads SGHAT; CDR2 reads FQDESV (reference sequence). The CDR3 has 16 residues. The V segment lost 5 bases and the J segment 6 bases; nucleotides outside the gene matches: 8. CDR3 bases: TGTGCCAGCAGCACCACACTAGCGGGGGGCACCAATGAGCAGTTCTTC. Translating gives CASSTTLAGGTNEQFF.

The chain joins TRBV19 to TRBJ1-4; D may be TRBD1 (5 bases). This CDR3 region has 14 residues. Trimming stripped 2 bases from V and 7 bases from J, with 11 bases between. Germline V CDR1 and CDR2: LNHDA, SQIVND (reference sequence). Here the CDR3 reads CASSILTAPEKLFF. The CDR3 DNA follows: TGTGCCAGTAGTATACTGACAGCGCCTGAAAAACTGTTTTTT.

The chain joins TRBV30 to TRBJ1-1, with D maybe TRBD1 (6 bases). Germline values: CDR1 GTSNPN, CDR2 SVGIG (reference sequence). V was shortened by 5 bases and J by 2 bases, with 21 bases between the two germline ends. The CDR3 is made up of 16 amino acids. CDR3 nucleotide sequence: TGTGCCTGGTCCCCCGGGCGCGGGGGGGCTAACACTGAAGCTTTCTTT. This gives the protein CAWSPGRGGANTEAFF.

The chain joins TRBV3-1 (or the pseudogene TRBV3-2) to TRBJ2-5; the match to TRBD1 covers 7 bases. CDR3 size: 15 residues. In germline, CDR1 is LGHDT, CDR2 YNNKEL (reference sequence). V lost 5 bases, J lost 9 bases, and 15 bases stayed unmatched. For the CDR3, the DNA is TGTGCCAGCAGCTCCGAAGAGGGGCCTCAGGGGGCCCAGTACTTC. Protein product: CASSSEEGPQGAQYF.

Written as DNA, the CDR3 is TGTGCCTGGAGGGACTCCTCCTCTGGAAACACCATATATTTT. Translation gives CAWRDSSSGNTIYF. The chain couples TRBV30 to TRBJ1-3, with D unclear. Trimming took 3 bases from V and 0 from J, leaving 9 bases between them. Germline V gene data show CDR1 as GTSNPN and CDR2 as SVGIG (reference sequence). The CDR3 is made up of 14 amino acids.

This clone turned up a few times. The chain uses TRBV5-1 and TRBJ1-2, with D unclear. The V gene's germline CDR1 is SGHRS and CDR2 YFSETQ. CDR3 size: 15 residues. V lost 0 bases and J lost 4, with 13 bases in between. The CDR3 DNA reads TGCGCCAGCAGCTTGGTGGCAGGCTCCCTCTATGGCTACACCTTC. As protein: CASSLVAGSLYGYTF.

The rearrangement links TRBV11-2 to TRBJ1-5; TRBD1 is a possible D gene (5 bases). V gave up 0 bases and J gave up 4 bases, with 10 bases separating them. Germline lookup yields CDR1 SGHAT and CDR2 FQNNGV. This CDR3 region has 15 residues. CDR3 DNA: TGTGCCAGCAGCTTAGATCAGGGCAGTAATCAGCCCCAGCATTTT. Residues: CASSLDQGSNQPQHF.

The rearrangement uses TRBV2 and TRBJ2-5; D may be TRBD1 (6 bases). V was cut by 4 bases and J by 5 bases, with 17 bases left in between. This CDR3 is built from 15 residues. CDR1 is SNHLY and CDR2 is FYNNEI in the germline V gene. This CDR3 is CASSVGPGGAETQYF. The CDR3 DNA follows: TGTGCCAGCAGTGTGGGGCCTGGGGGCGCGGAGACCCAGTACTTC.